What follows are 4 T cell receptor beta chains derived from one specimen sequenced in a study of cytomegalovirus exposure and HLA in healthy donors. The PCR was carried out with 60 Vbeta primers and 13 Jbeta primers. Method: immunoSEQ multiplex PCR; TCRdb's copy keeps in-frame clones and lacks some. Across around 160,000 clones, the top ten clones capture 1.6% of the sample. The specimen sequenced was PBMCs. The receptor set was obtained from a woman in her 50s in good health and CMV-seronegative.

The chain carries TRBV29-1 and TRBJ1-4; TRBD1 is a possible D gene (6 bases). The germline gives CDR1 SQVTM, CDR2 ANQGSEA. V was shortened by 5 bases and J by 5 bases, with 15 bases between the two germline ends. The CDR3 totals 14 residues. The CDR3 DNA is TGCAGCGTTAGGGACATAGGACCGAATGAAAAACTGTTTTTT. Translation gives CSVRDIGPNEKLFF.

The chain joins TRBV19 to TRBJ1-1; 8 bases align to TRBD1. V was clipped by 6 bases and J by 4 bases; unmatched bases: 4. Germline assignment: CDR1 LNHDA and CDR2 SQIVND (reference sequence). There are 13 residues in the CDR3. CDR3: CASRDDRGTEAFF. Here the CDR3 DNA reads TGTGCCAGTAGGGACGACAGGGGCACTGAAGCTTTCTTT.

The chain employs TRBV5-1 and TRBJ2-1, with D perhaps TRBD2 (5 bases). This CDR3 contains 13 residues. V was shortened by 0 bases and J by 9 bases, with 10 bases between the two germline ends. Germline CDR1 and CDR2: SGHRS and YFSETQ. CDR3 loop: CASSLGGGAEQFF. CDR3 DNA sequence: TGCGCCAGCAGCTTGGGAGGAGGAGCTGAGCAGTTCTTC.

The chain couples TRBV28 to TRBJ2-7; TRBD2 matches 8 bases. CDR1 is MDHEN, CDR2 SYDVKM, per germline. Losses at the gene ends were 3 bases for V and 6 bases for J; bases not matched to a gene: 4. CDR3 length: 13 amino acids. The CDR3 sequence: CASSFPTSAEQYF. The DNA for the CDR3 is TGTGCCAGCAGTTTTCCGACTAGCGCCGAGCAGTACTTC.